A selection of T cell receptor beta chains follows, all from one sample in a study of blood T cell repertoires in COVID-19. Clones were sequenced by immunoSEQ multiplex PCR, and TCRdb holds only the in-frame ones, with some missing. The profile covers 85,000 to 120,000 clones, with about four fifths appearing a single time and around 15% taken by the ten largest. The sample was peripheral blood. Receptor source: an older woman with acute or convalescent COVID-19. Both conserved end residues are part of each CDR3. A D gene is named only where the DNA matches it firmly.

TRBJ1-2 | TRBV6-5 | - | CASRERDSKGYTF
TRBJ2-7 | TRBV27 | TRBD2 | CASSYRTSGRDQLFHEQYF
TRBJ2-3 | TRBV19 | - | CASSPRRQSDTQYF
TRBJ1-1 | TRBV30 | TRBD1 | CAWSVSLNRGNTEAFF
TRBJ1-2 | TRBV10-2 | TRBD1 | CASSSRTGARNYGYTF
TRBJ1-2 | TRBV10-3 | TRBD1 | CAISGGDRGQRWYGYTF
TRBJ1-2 | TRBV5-1 | - | CASSVGTGYYGYTF
TRBJ2-7 | TRBV19 | - | CASSINPSSYEQYF
TRBJ2-1 | TRBV6-5 | - | CASNRGGNYNEQFF
TRBJ2-1 | TRBV5-1 | TRBD2 | CASKEREGFNEQFF
TRBJ1-3 | TRBV5-1 | TRBD1 | CASRRDSSAAIYF
TRBJ2-5 | TRBV27 | TRBD2 | CASSLSASGETQYF
TRBJ1-6 | TRBV2 | TRBD1 | CASSNPGDRAYNSPLHF
TRBJ2-3 | TRBV6-5 | - | CASKSVWTSTDTQYF
TRBJ1-2 | TRBV19 | - | CASSPGSSRDGYTF
TRBJ2-7 | TRBV21-1 | - | CASSTPSGEQYF
TRBJ1-5 | TRBV15 | - | CATSRGQGANQPQHF
TRBJ1-2 | TRBV6-1 | - | CASSEVGRGSYGYTF
TRBJ2-7 | TRBV5-1 | - | CASSLEGALEQYF
TRBJ1-1 | TRBV6-4 | TRBD1 | CASSITGVATEAFF
TRBJ1-3 | TRBV28 | - | CASSPPGGVGISGNTIYF
TRBJ2-5 | TRBV11-1 | - | CASSLAGGVEETQYF
TRBJ1-4 | TRBV10-3 | - | CAISESTGNEKLFF
TRBJ2-1 | TRBV7-2 | - | CASSTGQLQGNEQFF
TRBJ1-4 | TRBV2 | TRBD1 | CASRKTGRGEKLFF
TRBJ1-2 | TRBV11-2 | TRBD1 | CASSLAGTDYGYTF
TRBJ1-2 | TRBV7-2 | - | CASSLTMTVNYGYTF
TRBJ1-2 | TRBV6-5 | - | CASSPGSPNYGYTF
TRBJ1-1 | TRBV11-2 | TRBD1 | CASSLGTGGFTEAFF
TRBJ2-5 | TRBV5-1 | TRBD1 | CASSLDRGYETQYF
TRBJ1-5 | TRBV12-3/TRBV12-4 | - | CASSLQGFQPQHF
TRBJ1-4 | TRBV3-1/TRBV3-2 | - | CASSLRLTTNEKLFF
TRBJ2-7 | TRBV18 | TRBD2 | CASSPTSGLVIEQYF
TRBJ1-2 | TRBV2 | TRBD1 | CARPTGFYGYTF
TRBJ2-3 | TRBV7-9 | TRBD2 | CASSPSGRRTDTQYF
TRBJ1-1 | TRBV18 | TRBD1 | CASSPGQDTEAFF
TRBJ2-5 | TRBV3-1/TRBV3-2 | - | CASSQVYGTYQETQYF
TRBJ1-1 | TRBV28 | - | CASRPRLTYRAMNTEAFF
TRBJ1-1 | TRBV21-1 | - | CASSKALNTEAFF
TRBJ2-1 | TRBV5-1 | - | CASSAFQGGLEGSYNEQFF
TRBJ2-1 | TRBV11-2 | TRBD2 | CASSPTSGRPSQFF
TRBJ2-1 | TRBV19 | TRBD1 | CASSLQGSNEQFF
TRBJ2-2 | TRBV4-1 | - | CASSQDSGTVAGLNTGELFF
TRBJ1-5 | TRBV28 | TRBD1 | CASRLTGGLRYSNQPQHF
TRBJ1-1 | TRBV2 | - | CASSVSMNTEAFF
TRBJ1-1 | TRBV14 | - | CASSQDWGGAEAFF
TRBJ2-1 | TRBV19 | TRBD1 | CASSGERTGSNEQFF
TRBJ1-3 | TRBV11-2 | TRBD1 | CASSLRGTGAFSGNTIYF
TRBJ2-3 | TRBV5-1 | TRBD1 | CASSGGQGASGTDTQYF
TRBJ2-7 | TRBV5-1 | TRBD2 | CASSLPNETSGGSYEQYF
TRBJ1-2 | TRBV15 | - | CATSRDLGQPFYGYTF
TRBJ2-1 | TRBV28 | TRBD2 | CASSTPGTTHEQFF
TRBJ2-3 | TRBV28 | TRBD2 | CASRLAGGIDTQYF